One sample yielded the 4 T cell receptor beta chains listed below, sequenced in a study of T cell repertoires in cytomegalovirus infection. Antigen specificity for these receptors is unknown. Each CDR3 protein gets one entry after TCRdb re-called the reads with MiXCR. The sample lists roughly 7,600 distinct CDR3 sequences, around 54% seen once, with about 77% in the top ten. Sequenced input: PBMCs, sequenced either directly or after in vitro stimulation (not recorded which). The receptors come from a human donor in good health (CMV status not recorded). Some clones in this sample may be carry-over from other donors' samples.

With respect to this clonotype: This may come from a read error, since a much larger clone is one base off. The chain's CDR3 is CSISVGDHSNQPQHF. The CDR3 coding sequence is TGTTCCATCAGTGTAGGAGACCATAGCAATCAGCCCCAGCATTTT. This chain connects TRBV10-3 to TRBJ1-5; no definite D call. This CDR3 comprises 15 residues. Per germline, CDR1 ENHRY and CDR2 SYGVKD.

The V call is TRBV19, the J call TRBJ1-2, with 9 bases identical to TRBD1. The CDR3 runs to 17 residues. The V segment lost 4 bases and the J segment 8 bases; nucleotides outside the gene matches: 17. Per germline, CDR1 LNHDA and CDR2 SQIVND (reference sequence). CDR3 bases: TGTGCCAGTAGTACCTGGGGGGAGCGGGACAGGGTTTACGGCTACACCTTC. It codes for CASSTWGERDRVYGYTF.

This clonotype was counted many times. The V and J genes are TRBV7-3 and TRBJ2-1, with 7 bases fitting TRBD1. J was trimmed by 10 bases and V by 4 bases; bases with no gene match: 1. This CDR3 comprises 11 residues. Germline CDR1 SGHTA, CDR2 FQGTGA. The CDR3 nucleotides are TGTGCCAGCAGCTCGGACAGGGAGCAGTTCTTC. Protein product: CASSSDREQFF. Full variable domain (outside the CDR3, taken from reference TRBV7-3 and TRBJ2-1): GAGVSQTPSNKVTEKGKYVELRCDPISGHTALYWYRQSLGQGPEFLIYFQGTGAADDSGLPNDRFFAVRPEGSVSTLKIQRTERGDSAVYLCASSSDREQFFGPGTRLTVL.

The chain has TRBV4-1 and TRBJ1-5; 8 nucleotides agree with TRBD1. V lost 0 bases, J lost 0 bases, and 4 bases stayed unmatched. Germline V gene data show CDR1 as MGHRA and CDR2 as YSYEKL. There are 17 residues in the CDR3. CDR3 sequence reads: CASSQDGTGHSNQPQHF. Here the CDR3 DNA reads TGCGCCAGCAGCCAAGACGGGACAGGACATAGCAATCAGCCCCAGCATTTT.